This TCR beta chain emerged from a study of control samples from healthy donors and cancer patients. The assay was immunoSEQ multiplex PCR, and TCRdb's table has in-frame clones only and misses some. Of about 410,000 clones detected, 80% to 95% appear once; the ten largest clones hold more than 6%. Sequencing was performed on PBMCs. The TCR was taken from a man aged 35 to 55 with head and neck cancer.

CDR3: CASSINRGSSGNTIYF. For the CDR3, the DNA is TGTGCCAGCAGCATTAACAGGGGTAGCTCTGGAAACACCATATATTTT. J is TRBJ1-3 and V is TRBV7-9; 7 nucleotides agree with TRBD1. From germline, CDR1 is SEHNR and CDR2 FQNEAQ (reference sequence). This CDR3 region has 16 residues. Trimming cost V 5 bases and J 0 bases; bases outside gene matches: 7.